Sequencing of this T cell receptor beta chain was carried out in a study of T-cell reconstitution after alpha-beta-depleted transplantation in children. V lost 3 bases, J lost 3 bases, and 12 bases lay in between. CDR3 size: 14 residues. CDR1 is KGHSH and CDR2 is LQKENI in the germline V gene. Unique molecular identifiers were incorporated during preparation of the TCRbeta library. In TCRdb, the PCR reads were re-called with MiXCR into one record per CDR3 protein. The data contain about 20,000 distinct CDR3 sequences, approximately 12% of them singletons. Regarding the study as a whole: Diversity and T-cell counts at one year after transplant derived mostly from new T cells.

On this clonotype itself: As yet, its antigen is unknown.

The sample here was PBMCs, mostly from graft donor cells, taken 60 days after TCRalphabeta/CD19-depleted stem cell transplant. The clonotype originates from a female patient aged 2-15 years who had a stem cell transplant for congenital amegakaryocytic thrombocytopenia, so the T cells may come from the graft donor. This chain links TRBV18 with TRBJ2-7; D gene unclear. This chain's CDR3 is CASSPRAPYYEQYV. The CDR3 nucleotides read TGTGCCAGCTCACCCCGGGCCCCATACTACGAGCAGTACGTC.